The T cell receptor (beta chain) described here comes from a study of response to subunit inactivated influenza vaccine. Findings of the study overall: It was the authors' suggestion that each seasonal influenza vaccination recruits few new T cells.

Note on this clonotype: Its antigen is as yet unknown.

TCRdb re-called the RT-PCR reads with MiXCR, one entry per CDR3 protein. The table records under 800,000 distinct CDR3 sequences, approximately 15% of them present only once. The CDR3 covers 16 residues. Germline V gene data show CDR1 as LGHNA and CDR2 as YSLEER. V lost 0 bases, J lost 7 bases, and 13 bases lay in between. The V and J genes are TRBV4-3 and TRBJ1-6, with unresolved D. The source of this sequence is a man aged 45-65 years who received an inactivated influenza vaccine. This specimen consisted of PBMCs from blood, obtained approximately 15 days before vaccination. CDR3 nucleotide sequence: TGCGCCAGCAGCCAAGACCCACCCGGTGGGAATTCACCCCTCCACTTT. Translating gives CASSQDPPGGNSPLHF.